This TCR beta chain was sequenced for a study of blood T cell repertoires in COVID-19. Study-wide context: Whether acute or convalescent, the COVID-19 samples came from the United States, Italy and Spain.

Clones were sequenced by immunoSEQ multiplex PCR, and TCRdb holds only the in-frame ones, with some missing. This sample has under 200,000 clones, with roughly 86% found just once. CDR3 length: 13 amino acids. Trimming left V 2 bases short and J 4 bases short, with 5 bases between. Sequences were obtained from peripheral blood. This clonotype originated in a man aged 40-49 years with active or convalescent COVID-19. J is TRBJ2-2 and V is TRBV12-3 or TRBV12-4, with D hard to call. The chain's CDR3 is CASSLFSTGELFF. CDR3 DNA sequence: TGTGCCAGCAGTTTATTTAGCACCGGGGAGCTGTTTTTT.